The sequence of this TCR beta chain was determined in a study of blood T cell repertoires in COVID-19 (dated by TCRdb to 2018 to 2020). As for the study more broadly: Collaborator samples came from the United States, Italy and Spain and covered acute and convalescent phases of COVID-19. The prospective study material was composed of cDNA or gDNA derived from T cells, B-cell-depleted T cells, or PBMCs. Deeply sampled blood TCRbeta repertoires from subjects exposed to, actively infected with, or recovered from COVID-19 were included in the dataset. The repertoires were released in a freely available public database meant as a resource for research on the immune response to SARS-CoV-2. Samples came from the ongoing ImmuneRACE study (first 160 participants) plus 1,254 subjects from 6 global collaborators. The sample metadata nearly always contained a de-identified subject ID, COVID-19 status, age in years and sex. Where HLA class I and class II types were available, the types were taken from metadata supplied by the sample provider, not from assay-based typing. Broader findings and caveats from the paper: Clinical and demographic metadata were provided uncurated, with the amount varying by source and participant.

Concerning this clone itself: It lacks a known antigen. Per-base qualities were not stored, and no clone one base away is much larger.

The immunoSEQ Assay, a bias-controlled multiplex PCR, was used to amplify TCRbeta CDR3 regions from genomic DNA. Per the original workflow: Nucleated cell counts per sample were estimated from amplification of reference gene primers within the assay. To quantify the absolute abundance of each unique TCRbeta CDR3 rearrangement, sequence reads were collapsed and filtered. For each sample, productive Simpson clonality was calculated as the square root of Simpson's diversity index over productive rearrangements. Held by TCRdb, this immuneACCESS table contains in-frame sequences only and omits some clones. Under half of the omission traces to an unresolved V gene where checked; the cause of the rest is unknown. V, J and clone size derive from that table, while D and trimming were established from the DNA sequence. This sample is represented by approximately 310,000 clones; around 85% of them were singletons. The ten largest clones represent about 2% of the sample.

Participants in the prospective study were enrolled through a virtual design, were aged roughly 18 to 95 years, and lived in roughly 26 United States geographic areas. To assign participants to cohorts, the prospective study relied on clinical history that participants themselves reported in a screening survey and a study questionnaire. Recovered participants in ImmuneRACE Cohort 3 were defined as having two consecutive negative NP/OP PCR tests, clearance from a healthcare professional, or resolution of symptoms. Each participant in the prospective study had whole blood, serum and a nasopharyngeal or oropharyngeal swab collected by mobile phlebotomists. Participants in the prospective study had the option to provide additional blood draws and questionnaires over a roughly 2-month period. Blood samples from the prospective study were shipped frozen or at room temperature prior to DNA extraction.

The CDR3 has 16 amino acids, counting the end cysteine and phenylalanine. Only CDR3 DNA remains: 48 bases, in frame from the first base. The germline V and J ends show losses of 0 bases and 4 bases respectively, and no gene match explains 2 bases of the junction. CDR1 SGHTA and CDR2 FQGTGA were looked up in the germline V gene. The TCR originated in a man aged 25-45 years who had recovered from COVID-19. Sequences were obtained from PBMCs or T cells enriched from blood (not recorded which). In this chain, TRBV7-3 is recombined with TRBJ2-1, and TRBD2 matches 11 of the central bases. The CDR3: CASSLTLAGGYNEQFF. The sequence in DNA is TGTGCCAGCAGCTTAACTCTAGCGGGGGGTTACAATGAGCAGTTCTTC. This CDR3, with the reference TRBV7-3 and TRBJ2-1 proteins standing in past its ends, gives the full variable domain GAGVSQTPSNKVTEKGKYVELRCDPISGHTALYWYRQSLGQGPEFLIYFQGTGAADDSGLPNDRFFAVRPEGSVSTLKIQRTERGDSAVYLCASSLTLAGGYNEQFFGPGTRLTVL.